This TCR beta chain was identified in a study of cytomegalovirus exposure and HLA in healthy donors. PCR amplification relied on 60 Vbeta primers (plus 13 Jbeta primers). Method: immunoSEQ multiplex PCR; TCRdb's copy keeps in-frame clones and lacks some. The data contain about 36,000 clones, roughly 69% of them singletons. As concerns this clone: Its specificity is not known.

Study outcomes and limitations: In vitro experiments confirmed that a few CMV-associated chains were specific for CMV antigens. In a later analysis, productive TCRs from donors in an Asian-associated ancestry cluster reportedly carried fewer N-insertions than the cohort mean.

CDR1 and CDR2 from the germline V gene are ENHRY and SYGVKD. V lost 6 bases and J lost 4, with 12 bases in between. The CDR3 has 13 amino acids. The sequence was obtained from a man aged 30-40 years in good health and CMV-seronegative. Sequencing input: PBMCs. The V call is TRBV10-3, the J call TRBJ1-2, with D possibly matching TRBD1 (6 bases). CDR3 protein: CAIRAGESYGYTF. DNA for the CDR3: TGTGCCATCAGGGCAGGGGAGTCCTATGGCTACACCTTC.